These 19 T cell receptor beta chains originate from one sample sequenced in a study of early T cells in non-severe SARS-CoV-2 infection. TCRdb re-analysed the 5' RACE reads in MiXCR, keeping a single row per CDR3 protein. The sample records about 59,000 distinct CDR3 sequences, approximately 11% being singletons. Sample: whole blood. The source of these receptors is an adult who was a healthcare worker with PCR-confirmed SARS-CoV-2 infection or an uninfected control (not recorded which).

This clonotype was observed many times. This chain connects TRBV6-2 or TRBV6-3 to TRBJ2-2; D possibly matches TRBD1 or TRBD2 (5 bases each). Germline CDR1 is MNHEY and CDR2 is SVGEGT. The V and J ends lost 7 bases and 5 bases respectively, with 14 bases between them. CDR3 length equals 14 residues. CDR3 sequence (DNA): TGTGCCAGCAATAACAGGAGGAGGACCGGGGAGCTGTTTTTT. Translating gives CASNNRRRTGELFF.

This clonotype was seen repeatedly, ten times or more. This chain joins TRBV20-1 and TRBJ2-5; 10 bases fit TRBD2. The junction had 15 bases not matched to a gene; V was cut back by 8 bases and J by 9 bases. The CDR3 runs to 14 residues. Per germline, CDR1 DFQATT and CDR2 SNEGSKA (reference sequence). DNA for the CDR3: TGCAGTACTATAACAGGGCTAGCGGGGGTGGCCCAGTACTTC. Translating it yields CSTITGLAGVAQYF.

Turning to this clonotype: A much larger clone differs by one base, so this may be a read error. In nucleotides, the CDR3 is TGTGCCAGCATGACCCCGGGGAGCAGACTGTTTTTT. It yields the protein CASMTPGSRLFF. The chain uses TRBV12-3 or TRBV12-4 and TRBJ1-4; D unresolved. This CDR3 comprises 12 residues. Trimming pared 7 bases from V and 13 bases from J, leaving 16 bases between.

The table lists this clonotype with many counts. The chain employs TRBV7-8 and TRBJ1-4; no clear D gene. The CDR3 is 14 residues long. CDR1 and CDR2 (germline): SGHVS, FQNEAQ. V lost 4 bases, J lost 8 bases, and 14 bases lay in between. CDR3 in DNA: TGTGCCAGCAGCTCAGGACGGGGAGGGGAAAAACTGTTTTTT. It specifies CASSSGRGGEKLFF.

This clonotype was recorded many times. The CDR3 here is CASSPTADYEQYF. The CDR3, as DNA: TGTGCCAGCAGCCCCACGGCCGACTACGAGCAGTACTTC. V gene TRBV6-6 combines with J gene TRBJ2-7, with D unresolved. The V and J ends lost 6 bases and 3 bases respectively, with 12 bases between them. Per germline, CDR1 MNHNY and CDR2 SVGAGI (reference sequence). The CDR3 sequence is 13 residues long.

This clonotype was seen at least ten times. The chain employs TRBV6-4 and TRBJ2-3, with 7 bases fitting TRBD2. CDR1 and CDR2 from the germline V gene are MRHNA and SNTAGT. V trimming: 4 bases; J trimming: 2 bases; junction bases outside the gene matches: 6. The CDR3 has 15 amino acids. CDR3 residues: CASSVNGGTTDTQYF. Written as DNA, the CDR3 is TGTGCCAGCAGTGTGAACGGGGGGACCACAGATACGCAGTATTTT.

There are many counts of this clonotype. The rearrangement uses TRBV6-2 or TRBV6-3 and TRBJ1-1; D remains ambiguous. Trimming took off 2 bases at V and 0 bases at J, with 19 bases between the two ends. CDR1 and CDR2 from the germline V gene are MNHEY and SVGEGT. CDR3 size: 18 residues. The CDR3 region is CASSYNRRELNLNTEAFF. The CDR3, as DNA: TGTGCCAGCAGTTACAACCGACGAGAACTTAACCTGAACACTGAAGCTTTCTTT.

Many counts were recorded for this clonotype. The gene calls are TRBV2 and TRBJ1-1, with a weak D call TRBD1 (5 bases). The CDR3 consists of 15 residues. Germline V gene lookup returns CDR1 SNHLY and CDR2 FYNNEI. Trimming shortened V by 6 bases and J by 1 base, and 15 bases separated the two germline ends. The CDR3 sequence: CASRAEGLPNTEAFF. CDR3 in DNA: TGTGCCAGCAGGGCGGAGGGACTGCCGAACACTGAAGCTTTCTTT.

This clonotype was counted many times. V usage is TRBV13 and J usage is TRBJ2-3, with D uncertain. The CDR3 has 15 residues. V lost 4 bases to trimming and J lost 4 bases, with 15 bases between them. Germline CDR1 is PRHDT and CDR2 is FYEKMQ (reference sequence). The CDR3 DNA reads as TGTGCCAGCAGCTCCGCGTTAGGACGGGCAGATACGCAGTATTTT. It yields the protein CASSSALGRADTQYF.

CDR3 sequence reads: CASSLGSGTNYGYTF. For the CDR3, the DNA is TGTGCCAGCAGCTTAGGCTCCGGGACAAACTATGGCTACACCTTC. V gene TRBV11-2 combines with J gene TRBJ1-2; D might be TRBD1 (6 bases). This CDR3 contains 15 residues. Trimming stripped 1 base from V and 2 bases from J, with 11 bases between. The germline CDR1 and CDR2 sequences are SGHAT and FQNNGV.

This clonotype was seen ten or more times. The chain joins TRBV7-2 to TRBJ2-1, with 7 bases lining up with TRBD1. The CDR3 covers 13 residues. The trim removed 5 bases at V and 6 bases at J, leaving 4 bases unmatched. Germline CDR1 SGHTA, CDR2 FQGNSA. CDR3 region: CASSAYRGNEQFF. CDR3 bases: TGTGCCAGCAGCGCCTACAGGGGCAATGAGCAGTTCTTC.

This chain uses TRBV28 with TRBJ2-1; 7 nucleotides align to TRBD1. The junction had 11 bases not matched to a gene; V was cut back by 6 bases and J by 3 bases. CDR1 is MDHEN, CDR2 SYDVKM, per germline. The CDR3 is 16 residues long. The CDR3 region is CASRPRGRGDYNEQFF. DNA for the CDR3: TGTGCCAGCAGACCAAGGGGGCGCGGTGACTACAATGAGCAGTTCTTC. The full variable domain, its missing parts supplied by reference TRBV28 and TRBJ2-1, is DVKVTQSSRYLVKRTGEKVFLECVQDMDHENMFWYRQDPGLGLRLIYFSYDVKMKEKGDIPEGYSVSREKKERFSLILESASTNQTSMYLCASRPRGRGDYNEQFFGPGTRLTVL.

This clonotype was seen ten or more times. The chain employs TRBV12-3 or TRBV12-4 and TRBJ2-1; 7 nucleotides line up with TRBD2. CDR3 length equals 12 residues. V lost 8 bases and J lost 8; bases outside the gene matches: 6. CDR3 nucleotide sequence: TGTGCCAGCGGGGGGGTAAAGGATGAGCAGTTCTTC. Encoded protein: CASGGVKDEQFF.

The table lists this clonotype with many counts. The rearrangement links TRBV29-1 to TRBJ2-3, with TRBD2 identical over 11 bases. With V trimmed by 7 bases and J by 4 bases, 13 bases remained unmatched. Germline CDR1 and CDR2: SQVTM and ANQGSEA. This CDR3 is built from 16 residues. CDR3 protein: CSAGGGLAGDPDTQYF. In nucleotides, the CDR3 is TGCAGCGCTGGGGGAGGACTAGCGGGTGACCCAGATACGCAGTATTTT.

This clonotype was seen repeatedly, ten times or more. This chain connects TRBV12-3 or TRBV12-4 to TRBJ2-1; 11 nucleotides align to TRBD2. V was clipped by 8 bases and J by 7 bases; unmatched bases: 7. The CDR3 is 14 amino acids. The DNA of the CDR3 is TGTGCCAGCGGTAGCGGGGGGGCCCGGAATGAGCAGTTCTTC. Translating it yields CASGSGGARNEQFF.

Notes on this clonotype: The junction and the germline gene differ at one end; a read error may be behind it. The V and J genes are TRBV6-2 or TRBV6-3 and TRBJ2-5; TRBD2 agrees at 13 bases. Germline CDR1 is MNHEY and CDR2 is SVGEGT. The CDR3 is 15 residues long. In DNA, the CDR3 is TGTGCCAGCAGTCCTACTAGCGGGGGGGCCGAGACCCATTACTTC. Its translation is CASSPTSGGAETHYF.

The genes are TRBV6-2 or TRBV6-3 and TRBJ2-2; perhaps TRBD1 as D (6 bases). Deletions cut 3 bases from V and 5 bases from J, with 10 bases between. The germline gives CDR1 MNHEY, CDR2 SVGEGT. The CDR3 has 14 amino acids. The CDR3 DNA is TGTGCCAGCAGTTATATTCAGGGGACCGGGGAGCTGTTTTTT. It specifies CASSYIQGTGELFF.

The chain couples TRBV11-2 to TRBJ2-7; TRBD2 might be the D (7 bases). Trimming stripped 5 bases from V and 0 bases from J, with 14 bases between. CDR3 length: 15 amino acids. Germline values: CDR1 SGHAT, CDR2 FQNNGV. CDR3: CASSPVGGASYEQYF. The CDR3 nucleotides read TGTGCCAGCAGCCCGGTGGGGGGGGCCTCCTACGAGCAGTACTTC.

This clonotype was recorded a few times. V is TRBV5-6 and J is TRBJ2-7; 8 bases map to TRBD1. This CDR3 spans 14 amino acids. The trim removed 4 bases at V and 3 bases at J, leaving 6 bases unmatched. From germline, CDR1 is SGHDT and CDR2 YYEEEE. The CDR3 loop reads CASSIRQGHYEQYF. The CDR3 nucleotides are TGTGCCAGCAGCATCCGACAGGGGCACTACGAGCAGTACTTC. The variable domain in full, with the rest retrieved from reference TRBV5-6 and TRBJ2-7, is DAGVTQSPTHLIKTRGQQVTLRCSPKSGHDTVSWYQQALGQGPQFIFQYYEEEERQRGNFPDRFSGHQFPNYSSELNVNALLLGDSALYLCASSIRQGHYEQYFGPGTRLTVT.